Listed here are 2 T cell receptor beta chains from one sample, sequenced in a study of CD8 T cells in ankylosing spondylitis. TCRdb analysed the 5' RACE reads with MiXCR anew, one entry per CDR3 protein. The sample lists some 180,000 distinct CDR3 sequences; 15% to 20% were seen once. The sequenced sample consisted of blood, either unsorted or a sorted T cell fraction (not recorded which). The receptors stem from a male donor between 10 and 30 years old with ankylosing spondylitis or in good health (not recorded which).

This clonotype was picked up many times. V usage is TRBV7-6 and J usage is TRBJ2-5, with TRBD1 as a possible D gene (6 bases). Germline V gene lookup returns CDR1 SGHVS and CDR2 FNYEAQ. The CDR3 totals 15 residues. V shed 5 bases and J shed 3 bases, with 16 bases lying between them. The CDR3 here is CASSTRWQGKETQYF. Here the CDR3 DNA reads TGTGCCAGCAGCACCAGGTGGCAGGGGAAAGAGACCCAGTACTTC.

Many counts were recorded for this clonotype. This chain connects TRBV15 to TRBJ1-4, with D unclear. From germline, CDR1 is LNHNV and CDR2 YYDKDF (reference sequence). Trimming stripped 9 bases from V and 1 base from J, with 9 bases between. CDR3 length: 13 residues. The CDR3 DNA sequence: TGTGCCACTCAACGCGGAACTAATGAAAAACTGTTTTTT. This sequence encodes CATQRGTNEKLFF.